The sequence of this T cell receptor (beta chain) was determined in a study of CD8 T cells in Susac syndrome. V was pared by 0 bases and J by 5 bases, with 0 bases of the junction left unmatched. Per the germline V gene, CDR1 is SGHDN and CDR2 is FVKESK. The CDR3 runs to 15 residues. Sequencing targeted TCR beta in blood CD8+ and CD4+ T cells. Included as multiple sclerosis controls were treatment-naive patients who had stable or active relapsing-remitting disease. FACS enriched CD8+ TEMRA cells, while bulk CD8+ and CD4+ were negatively isolated. RNA in amounts of roughly 0.5 to 1 ug was reverse transcribed with random hexamers. Amplification of TCR beta CDR3 by immunoSEQ multiplex PCR spanned 54 Vbeta and 13 Jbeta. TCRdb recomputed calls from the immunoSEQ multiplex PCR reads with MiXCR, one row per CDR3 protein. The table has 250,000 to 300,000 distinct CDR3 sequences, around 83% seen once.

The rearrangement links TRBV14 to TRBJ2-7, with TRBD2 matching 14 bases. This clonotype originated in a human donor with multiple sclerosis. The source material was CD8+ T cells from PBMCs. CDR3 in amino acids: CASSQETSGRDEQYF. The DNA for the CDR3 is TGTGCCAGCAGCCAAGAGACTAGCGGGAGGGACGAGCAGTACTTC.